These 24 T cell receptor beta chains originate from one sample sequenced in a study of T cells after yellow fever vaccination. TCRdb ran MiXCR on the 5' RACE reads and lists one entry per CDR3 protein. This repertoire shows roughly 45,000 distinct CDR3 sequences, more than 6% found once; its top ten account for more than 9%. Specimen: PBMCs, either bulk or a sorted T-cell subset (CD4+, CD8+, memory, or dextramer-sorted; not recorded which), collected 45 days after the yellow fever booster vaccination. The receptor set was obtained from a young man who received the YFV17D yellow fever vaccine.

This clonotype was seen a few times. The chain carries TRBV20-1 and TRBJ2-7, with D possibly matching TRBD2 (6 bases). V was shortened by 0 bases and J by 0 bases, with 12 bases between the two germline ends. The CDR3 contains 15 residues. The germline V gene has CDR1 DFQATT and CDR2 SNEGSKA (reference sequence). CDR3 nucleotides: TGCAGTGCTAGAGATCGGGCGGGGCGCTCCTACGAGCAGTACTTC. It codes for CSARDRAGRSYEQYF.

This clonotype appeared many times. The chain uses TRBV25-1 and TRBJ2-7; D is possibly TRBD2 (5 bases). Germline CDR1 is MGHDK and CDR2 is SYGVNS. The CDR3 runs 11 residues. The V end lost 6 bases, the J end lost 2 bases, and 5 bases lay between the germline ends. Here the CDR3 DNA reads TGTGCCAGCAGCGGGGCCTACGAGCAGTACTTC. Protein: CASSGAYEQYF.

This clonotype was seen many times. The genes are TRBV4-3 and TRBJ1-1; D uncertain. Trimming removed 0 bases from V and 10 bases from J, with 18 bases in between. Germline CDR1 and CDR2: LGHNA and YSLEER. This CDR3 has 15 amino acids. The CDR3 is CASSQDEGNPSGAFF. The DNA of the CDR3 is TGCGCCAGCAGCCAAGATGAAGGAAATCCGTCGGGAGCTTTCTTT.

This clonotype was seen repeatedly, ten times or more. This chain uses TRBV5-5 with TRBJ2-7, with a tentative D call TRBD2 (6 bases). With 7 bases removed from V and 3 bases from J, the gap between germline ends came to 20 bases. The length of the CDR3 is 15 residues. Germline CDR1 and CDR2: SGHKS and YYEKEE (reference sequence). The CDR3 loop reads CASLKEAGTLYEQYF. The CDR3 coding sequence is TGTGCCAGCTTAAAAGAGGCAGGGACTCTCTACGAGCAGTACTTC.

The chain joins TRBV7-7 to TRBJ2-3; D is uncertain. CDR1 and CDR2 (germline): SSHAT, FNYEAQ (reference sequence). This CDR3 is 13 amino acids long. The V and J ends lost 5 bases and 6 bases respectively, with 12 bases between them. CDR3 residues: CASSPERWDTQYF. Written as DNA, the CDR3 is TGTGCCAGCAGCCCCGAGAGGTGGGATACGCAGTATTTT.

On this clonotype: A read error may be the cause here, since a much bigger clone is one base away. The chain joins TRBV3-1 to TRBJ1-5; D is undetermined. The germline CDR1 and CDR2 sequences are LGHDT and YNNKEL (reference sequence). The V and J ends lost 3 bases and 7 bases respectively, with 10 bases between them. The CDR3 has 13 amino acids. CDR3 sequence: CASSQGIKQPQHF. The CDR3 nucleotides read TGTGCCAGCAGCCAGGGGATCAAACAGCCCCAGCATTTT.

This clonotype was seen at least ten times. V gene TRBV20-1 combines with J gene TRBJ1-4; 11 bases match TRBD1. The CDR3 is made up of 14 amino acids. Per germline, CDR1 DFQATT and CDR2 SNEGSKA (reference sequence). V shed 7 bases and J 8 bases; nucleotides not matched to a gene: 9. CDR3 region: CSVVYGTGGEKLFF. DNA for the CDR3: TGCAGTGTTGTATATGGGACAGGGGGGGAAAAACTGTTTTTT.

This clonotype was seen a handful of times. CDR3 in amino acids: CASTHGGTRGGELFF. As DNA, the CDR3 is TGTGCCAGCACCCACGGTGGGACCCGAGGCGGGGAGCTGTTTTTT. V and J are TRBV3-1 and TRBJ2-2, with D perhaps matching TRBD1 or TRBD2 (5 bases each). The CDR3 has 15 amino acids. With 7 bases removed from V and 7 bases from J, the gap between germline ends came to 19 bases. Germline CDR1 is LGHDT and CDR2 is YNNKEL (reference sequence). The whole variable domain, filled in from reference TRBV3-1 and TRBJ2-2, reads DTAVSQTPKYLVTQMGNDKSIKCEQNLGHDTMYWYKQDSKKFLKIMFSYNNKELIINETVPNRFSPKSPDKAHLNLHINSLELGDSAVYFCASTHGGTRGGELFFGEGSRLTVL.

The rearrangement links TRBV29-1 to TRBJ1-2; D uncertain. Per germline, CDR1 SQVTM and CDR2 ANQGSEA. CDR3 length: 11 residues. Trimming pared 6 bases from V and 6 bases from J, leaving 11 bases between. The CDR3 nucleotides are TGCAGCGTCCTCCGGCCTAATGGCTACACCTTC. Translating it yields CSVLRPNGYTF.

The V call is TRBV13, the J call TRBJ2-2; 8 nucleotides agree with TRBD2. Germline CDR1 and CDR2: PRHDT and FYEKMQ (reference sequence). The J segment lost 2 bases and the V segment lost 4 bases, leaving 9 bases of the junction unmatched. There are 17 residues in the CDR3. In DNA, the CDR3 is TGTGCCAGCAGCTCTCTTTCCGGGACTAGAAACACCGGGGAGCTGTTTTTT. Protein product: CASSSLSGTRNTGELFF.

The chain uses TRBV9 and TRBJ2-3; no clear D gene. This CDR3 contains 16 residues. Germline V gene sequence: CDR1 SGDLS, CDR2 YYNGEE. Between the trimmed V and J ends, which lost 0 bases and 2 bases, there was a span of 13 bases. The CDR3 spells CASSVGDVSFTDTQYF. CDR3 sequence (DNA): TGTGCCAGCAGCGTAGGCGACGTCTCATTCACAGATACGCAGTATTTT.

The sample holds many counts of this clonotype. V gene TRBV6-2 or TRBV6-3 combines with J gene TRBJ2-6; D gene ambiguous. V dropped 8 bases and J dropped 2 bases, with 10 bases sitting between them. Germline assignment: CDR1 MNHEY and CDR2 SVGEGT. The CDR3 is 14 amino acids. Written as DNA, the CDR3 is TGTGCCAGCGGTATAGACCCTGGGGCCAACGTCCTGACTTTC. Its translation is CASGIDPGANVLTF.

Judged by abundance, this clonotype is medium-sized. The chain links TRBV7-9 to TRBJ2-7; 8 bases fit TRBD2. Unmatched junction bases numbered 7, after V lost 3 bases and J lost 3 bases. Germline V gives CDR1 SEHNR, CDR2 FQNEAQ (reference sequence). CDR3 length: 15 amino acids. The DNA of the CDR3 is TGTGCCAGCAGCTTTAGCGGGATGGGGGACTACGAGCAGTACTTC. Its protein product is CASSFSGMGDYEQYF.

This clonotype appeared many times. The V and J genes are TRBV18 and TRBJ2-7, with D unclear. The CDR3 contains 13 residues. Germline V gives CDR1 KGHSH, CDR2 LQKENI. Trimming pared 0 bases from V and 5 bases from J, leaving 8 bases between. CDR3 residues: CASSPPNHDEQYF. CDR3 coding DNA: TGTGCCAGCTCACCACCGAACCACGACGAGCAGTACTTC.

This clonotype was found many times. V gene TRBV29-1 combines with J gene TRBJ2-6; weak D call: TRBD1 (6 bases). Trimming shortened V by 5 bases and J by 0 bases, and 11 bases separated the two germline ends. The CDR3 consists of 15 residues. Germline CDR1 and CDR2: SQVTM and ANQGSEA. The DNA of the CDR3 is TGCAGCGTTACACAGGGAAGCTCTGGGGCCAACGTCCTGACTTTC. Encoded protein: CSVTQGSSGANVLTF.

The chain employs TRBV11-2 and TRBJ2-5, with D maybe TRBD2 (6 bases). The germline V gene encodes CDR1 SGHAT and CDR2 FQNNGV. Trimming removed 6 bases at V and 4 bases at J, with 12 bases between. This CDR3 is built from 13 residues. CDR3 sequence reads: CASSYLAPETQYF. The CDR3 DNA sequence: TGTGCCAGCAGTTACCTAGCGCCAGAGACCCAGTACTTC.

This clonotype was counted a few times. The rearrangement uses TRBV4-3 and TRBJ2-2, with D possibly TRBD1 on 6 matching bases. With 1 base removed from V and 3 bases from J, the gap between germline ends came to 9 bases. CDR3 length: 15 residues. Germline V gene sequence: CDR1 LGHNA, CDR2 YSLEER. The chain's CDR3 is CASSQGQDHTGELFF. The CDR3 DNA follows: TGCGCCAGCAGCCAAGGACAGGACCACACCGGGGAGCTGTTTTTT.

The chain joins TRBV10-3 to TRBJ2-7; tentative D call: TRBD2 (6 bases). This CDR3 spans 16 amino acids. Between the trimmed V and J ends, which lost 3 bases and 0 bases, there was a span of 15 bases. Germline CDR1 ENHRY, CDR2 SYGVKD. The DNA for the CDR3 is TGTGCCATCAGTGATTCCGGGCGGGGTAGCTCCTACGAGCAGTACTTC. This translates into CAISDSGRGSSYEQYF.

This chain uses TRBV20-1 with TRBJ2-3; D is uncertain. This CDR3 has 13 amino acids. The ends were cut back, 6 bases at V and 1 base at J, with 11 bases in the middle. Germline V CDR1 and CDR2: DFQATT, SNEGSKA (reference sequence). The CDR3 DNA is TGCAGTGCCAGCCGACCGGGCACAGATACGCAGTATTTT. This translates into CSASRPGTDTQYF.

This clonotype was counted many times. The J gene is TRBJ2-7, the V gene TRBV29-1; a possible D gene is TRBD2 (6 bases). Germline CDR1 SQVTM, CDR2 ANQGSEA. The CDR3 contains 13 residues. V lost 4 bases, J lost 5 bases, and 15 bases lay in between. The CDR3 here is CSVVGFGGNEQYF. CDR3 DNA: TGCAGCGTTGTCGGCTTCGGCGGGAACGAGCAGTACTTC.

This clonotype was seen at least ten times. The chain combines TRBV7-8 with TRBJ2-1, with 10 bases identical to TRBD2. Germline CDR1 reads SGHVS; CDR2 reads FQNEAQ. The ends lost 6 bases at V and 8 bases at J; junction bases unmatched: 13. The CDR3 length is 16 residues. The DNA for the CDR3 is TGTGCCAGCAGACCAGGGCGGGCTAGCGGGAGCGATGAGCAGTTCTTC. Translating it yields CASRPGRASGSDEQFF. The full variable domain, rest sourced from reference TRBV7-8 and TRBJ2-1, is GAGVSQSPRYKVAKRGQDVALRCDPISGHVSLFWYQQALGQGPEFLTYFQNEAQLDKSGLPSDRFFAERPEGSVSTLKIQRTQQEDSAVYLCASRPGRASGSDEQFFGPGTRLTVL.

This clonotype has at least ten counts. The chain uses TRBV7-2 and TRBJ1-1, with a weak D call TRBD1 (5 bases). Trimming left V 5 bases short and J 2 bases short, with 15 bases between. This CDR3 is built from 15 residues. The germline CDR1 and CDR2 sequences are SGHTA and FQGNSA. CDR3: CASSPTTGANTEAFF. The CDR3 bases are TGTGCCAGCAGCCCAACTACAGGAGCTAACACTGAAGCTTTCTTT. Filled out from reference TRBV7-2 and TRBJ1-1, the complete variable domain reads GAGVSQSPSNKVTEKGKDVELRCDPISGHTALYWYRQSLGQGLEFLIYFQGNSAPDKSGLPSDRFSAERTGGSVSTLTIQRTQQEDSAVYLCASSPTTGANTEAFFGQGTRLTVV.

Details on this clonotype: A read error is possible here, since a much larger clone lies one base away. This chain connects TRBV15 to TRBJ2-4, with D unresolved. This CDR3 comprises 14 residues. Germline-derived CDR1 and CDR2 are LNHNV and YYDKDF (reference sequence). The CDR3 here is CATSREATNNIQYF. Written as DNA, the CDR3 is TGTGCCACCAGCAGAGAGGCGACCAATAACATTCAGTACTTC.

This clonotype has a count of ten or more. This chain links TRBV20-1 with TRBJ2-7; D may be TRBD2 (6 bases). The germline V gene has CDR1 DFQATT and CDR2 SNEGSKA (reference sequence). Trimming shortened V by 5 bases and J by 5 bases, and 19 bases separated the two germline ends. The CDR3 extends over 14 amino acids. CDR3 DNA sequence: TGCAGTGCTCTCCGTCCGGCCACTAGCAACGAGCAGTACTTC. This codes for CSALRPATSNEQYF.